Sequencing of this T cell receptor beta chain was carried out in a study of blood T cell repertoires in COVID-19 (dated by TCRdb to the early 2020s). About the full investigation: Samples covering the acute and convalescent phases of COVID-19 were provided by collaborators in the United States, Italy and Spain. The material from the prospective study consisted of cDNA or gDNA derived from T cells, B-cell-depleted T cells, or PBMCs. The dataset comprised deeply sampled blood TCRbeta repertoires from subjects exposed to, actively infected with, or recovered from COVID-19. The samples were drawn from two sources: the first 160 participants of the ongoing ImmuneRACE study, and approximately 1,300 subjects contributed by 6 global collaborators. The sample metadata nearly always contained a de-identified subject ID, COVID-19 status, age in years and sex. A freely available public database, intended as a resource for researchers studying the immune response to SARS-CoV-2, is where the repertoires were released. Where available, HLA class I and class II types were taken from metadata supplied by the sample provider and were not determined by assay-based typing. Here is what the overall study found, with its caveats: The quantity of clinical and demographic metadata differed by source and by participant and was supplied without curation.

V loses 1 base, J loses 9 bases, and the germline ends lie 7 bases apart. The CDR3 holds 12 amino acids from the cysteine to the phenylalanine. Only the CDR3 part of the read is kept: 36 bases, read in frame from the first base. The CDR1 and CDR2 encoded by the germline V gene are SGHNT and YENEEA. The collaborating institutions used their own protocols to collect whole blood in K2EDTA tubes. For TCRbeta analysis, collaborator samples were shipped as frozen whole blood, as isolated PBMCs, or as DNA extracted from either sample type. The immunoSEQ Assay, a bias-controlled multiplex PCR, was used to amplify TCRbeta CDR3 regions from genomic DNA. From the authors' description of their analysis: Nucleated cell counts per sample were estimated from amplification of reference gene primers within the assay. To quantify the absolute abundance of each unique TCRbeta CDR3 rearrangement, sequence reads were collapsed and filtered. Productive Simpson clonality was computed per sample as the square root of Simpson's diversity index over productive rearrangements. The source is immuneACCESS, and TCRdb retained only in-frame sequences with V and J called. Part of the clones is not carried over; for the studies checked, unresolved V genes explain less than half of this, and the remainder is unexplained. V and J calls and clone size are as listed in that table; D and trimming were resolved from the DNA. For this sample the table gives approximately 200,000 clones, of which 85% to 90% were detected only once. Jointly, the top ten make up less than 3.5% of the sample.

In the case of this clone: Its antigen target is currently unknown. Qualities for individual bases were not recorded, and no much larger clone is one base off.

The receptor was derived from a woman in her twenties or thirties with active or convalescent COVID-19. The receptor chain draws on TRBV11-3 and TRBJ2-1; the D gene cannot be resolved reliably. Input material: peripheral blood. The CDR3 sequence is CASSLVKSEQFF. The nucleotide sequence is given as TGTGCCAGCAGCTTAGTTAAGAGTGAGCAGTTCTTC.